This T cell receptor (beta chain) was profiled in a study of control samples from healthy donors and cancer patients. CDR1 is MNHNY and CDR2 is SVGAGI in the germline V gene (reference sequence). The CDR3 runs to 16 residues. The V end was cut by 2 bases, the J end by 4 bases, with 15 bases between. Generated by immunoSEQ multiplex PCR, the TCRdb table keeps only in-frame clones and is missing some. The sample holds about 89,000 clones; about 83% are singletons and the top ten take 2% to 2.5%. Material for sequencing was blood. This TCR was sampled from a woman aged 40-49 years in good health. The chain is built from TRBV6-6 and TRBJ1-5; D is possibly TRBD1 (6 bases). The DNA of the CDR3 is TGTGCCAGCAGTTACCATATAGGGGGGAAGAATCAGCCCCAGCATTTT. This translates into CASSYHIGGKNQPQHF.